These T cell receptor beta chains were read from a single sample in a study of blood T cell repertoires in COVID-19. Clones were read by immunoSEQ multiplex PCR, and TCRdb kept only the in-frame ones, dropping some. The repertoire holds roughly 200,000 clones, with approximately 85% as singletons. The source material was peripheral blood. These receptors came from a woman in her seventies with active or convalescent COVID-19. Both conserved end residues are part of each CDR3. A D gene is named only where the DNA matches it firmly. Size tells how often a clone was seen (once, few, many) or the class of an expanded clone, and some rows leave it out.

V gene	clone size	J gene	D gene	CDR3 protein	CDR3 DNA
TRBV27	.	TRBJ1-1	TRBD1	CASSRGTGQATFF	TGTGCCAGCAGTAGGGGCACAGGACAGGCGACTTTCTTT
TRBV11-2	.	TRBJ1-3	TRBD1	CASSYDRVPGNTIYF	TGTGCCAGCAGCTACGACAGGGTTCCTGGAAACACCATATATTTT
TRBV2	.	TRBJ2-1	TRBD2	CASSPTSGRNNEQFF	TGTGCCAGCAGTCCAACTAGCGGGAGAAACAATGAGCAGTTCTTC
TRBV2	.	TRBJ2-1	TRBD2	CASSVPTSGSYNEQFF	TGTGCCAGCAGTGTCCCTACTAGCGGGAGCTACAATGAGCAGTTCTTC
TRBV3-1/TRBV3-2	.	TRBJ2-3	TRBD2	CASSVRRAGGDTQYF	TGTGCCAGCAGCGTCAGAAGGGCGGGGGGAGATACGCAGTATTTT
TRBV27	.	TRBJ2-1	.	CASSLRRVDRTRDYNEQFF	TGTGCCAGCAGTTTAAGGAGGGTTGACCGGACAAGGGACTACAATGAGCAGTTCTTC
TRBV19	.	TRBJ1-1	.	CASSWEGRTEAFF	TGTGCCAGTAGTTGGGAGGGGCGTACTGAAGCTTTCTTT
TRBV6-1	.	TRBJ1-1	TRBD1	CASSEAGGDTEAFF	TGTGCCAGCAGTGAGGCAGGGGGAGACACTGAAGCTTTCTTT
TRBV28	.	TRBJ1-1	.	CASSLAGAYQAFF	TGTGCCAGCAGTTTAGCGGGAGCGTATCAAGCTTTCTTT
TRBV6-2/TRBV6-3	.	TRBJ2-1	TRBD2	CASSSPPLAGGNNEQFF	TGTGCCAGCAGTTCCCCTCCTCTAGCGGGAGGTAACAATGAGCAGTTCTTC
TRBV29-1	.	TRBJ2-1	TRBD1	CSVPTGTGNNEQFF	TGCAGCGTTCCTACCGGGACAGGGAACAATGAGCAGTTCTTC
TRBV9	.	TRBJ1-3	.	CASSAQGSGNTIYF	TGTGCCAGCAGCGCACAGGGTTCTGGAAACACCATATATTTT
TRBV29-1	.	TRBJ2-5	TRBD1	CSVERDRRQETQYF	TGCAGCGTTGAGCGGGACAGGCGACAAGAGACCCAGTACTTC
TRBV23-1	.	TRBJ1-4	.	CASSQSSGYEKLFF	TGCGCCAGCAGTCAATCGTCGGGTTATGAAAAACTGTTTTTT
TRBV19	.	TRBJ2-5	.	CASTLTGTQETQYF	TGTGCCAGTACCCTGACAGGAACCCAAGAGACCCAGTACTTC
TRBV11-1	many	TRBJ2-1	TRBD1	CASSLARDRETGEFF	TGTGCCAGCAGCTTAGCCCGGGACAGGGAGACGGGAGAGTTCTTC
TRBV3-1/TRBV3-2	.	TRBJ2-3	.	CASSQEGWANTQYF	TGTGCCAGCAGCCAAGAAGGATGGGCGAATACGCAGTATTTT
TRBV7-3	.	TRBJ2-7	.	CASSSRGYPGSSYEQYF	TGTGCCAGCAGCTCCAGGGGCTACCCGGGGAGCTCCTACGAGCAGTACTTC
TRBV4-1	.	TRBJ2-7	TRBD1	CASSQGTGGASYEQYF	TGCGCCAGCAGCCAGGGGACAGGGGGCGCTTCGTACGAGCAGTACTTC
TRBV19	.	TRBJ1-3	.	CAPLRPSAAGNTIYF	TGTGCCCCCTTGAGACCCTCCGCGGCTGGAAACACCATATATTTT
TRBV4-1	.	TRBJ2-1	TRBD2	CASSPPSGRRNEQFF	TGCGCCAGCAGCCCCCCTAGCGGGAGAAGGAATGAGCAGTTCTTC
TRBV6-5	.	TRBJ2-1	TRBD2	CASIGLAGINEQFF	TGTGCCAGCATTGGACTAGCGGGCATCAATGAGCAGTTCTTC
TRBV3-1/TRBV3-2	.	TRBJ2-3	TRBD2	CASSQGVAGGYVDTQYF	TGTGCCAGCAGCCAAGGTGTAGCGGGAGGGTATGTAGATACGCAGTATTTT
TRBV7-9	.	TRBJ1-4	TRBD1	CASSLSSGGAEKLFF	TGTGCCAGCAGCTTAAGTTCAGGGGGCGCGGAAAAACTGTTTTTT
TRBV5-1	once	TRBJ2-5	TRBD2	CASSFPLAGGPYQETQYF	TGCGCCAGCAGCTTCCCCCTAGCGGGAGGGCCGTACCAAGAGACCCAGTACTTC
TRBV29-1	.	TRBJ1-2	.	CSVPFVSGNYGYTF	TGCAGCGTGCCCTTCGTGTCGGGGAACTATGGCTACACCTTC
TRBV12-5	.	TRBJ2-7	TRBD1	CASGIDRVGEQYF	TGTGCTAGTGGAATAGACAGGGTGGGCGAGCAGTACTTC
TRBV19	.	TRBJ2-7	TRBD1	CASSPDRGASYEQYF	TGTGCCAGTAGTCCGGACAGGGGGGCTAGCTACGAGCAGTACTTC
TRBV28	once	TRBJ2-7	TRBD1	CASSPRGTGGYEQYF	TGTGCCAGCAGTCCCAGAGGGACAGGGGGCTACGAGCAGTACTTC